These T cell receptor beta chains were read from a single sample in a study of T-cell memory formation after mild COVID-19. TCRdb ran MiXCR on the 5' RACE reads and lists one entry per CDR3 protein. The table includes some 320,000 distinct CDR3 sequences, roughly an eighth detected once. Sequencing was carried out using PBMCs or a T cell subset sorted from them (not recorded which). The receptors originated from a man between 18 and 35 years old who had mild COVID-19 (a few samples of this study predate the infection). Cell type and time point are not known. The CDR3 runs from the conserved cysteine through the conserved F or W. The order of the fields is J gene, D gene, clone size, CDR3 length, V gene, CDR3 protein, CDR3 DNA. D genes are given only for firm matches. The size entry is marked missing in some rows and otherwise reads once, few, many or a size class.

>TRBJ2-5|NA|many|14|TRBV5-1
CASSLTLQGETQYF
TGCGCCAGCAGCTTGACCCTCCAGGGAGAGACCCAGTACTTC
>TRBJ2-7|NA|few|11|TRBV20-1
CSASGSYEQYF
TGCAGTGCTAGTGGTTCCTACGAGCAGTACTTC
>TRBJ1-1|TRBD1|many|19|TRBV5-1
CASSLTDRLDRRRNTEAFF
TGCGCCAGCAGCTTGACGGATAGATTGGACAGGAGACGAAACACTGAAGCTTTCTTT
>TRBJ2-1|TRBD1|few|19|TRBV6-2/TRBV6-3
CASRQWGQGRQNAYNEQFF
TGTGCCAGCAGACAGTGGGGACAGGGGCGTCAAAATGCCTACAATGAGCAGTTCTTC
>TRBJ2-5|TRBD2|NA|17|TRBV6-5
CASRPLVGGLYQETQYF
TGTGCCAGCAGACCCCTTGTCGGGGGGTTGTACCAAGAGACCCAGTACTTC
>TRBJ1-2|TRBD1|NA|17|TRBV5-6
CASSLWGTDQILYGYTF
TGTGCCAGCAGCTTGTGGGGGACAGACCAGATCCTATATGGCTACACCTTC
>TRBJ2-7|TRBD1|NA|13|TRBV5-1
CASSMDRDYEQYF
TGCGCCAGCAGCATGGACAGGGACTACGAGCAGTACTTC
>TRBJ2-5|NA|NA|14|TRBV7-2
CASSIQGSGETQYF
TGTGCCAGCAGCATCCAGGGGAGTGGAGAGACCCAGTACTTC
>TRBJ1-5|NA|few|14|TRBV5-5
CASSLEGIGQPQHF
TGTGCCAGCAGCTTGGAGGGGATCGGCCAGCCCCAGCATTTT
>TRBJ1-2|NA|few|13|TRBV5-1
CASRPAGNYGYTF
TGCGCCAGCAGACCGGCGGGTAACTATGGCTACACCTTC
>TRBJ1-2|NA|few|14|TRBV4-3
CASSHGLQTYGYTF
TGCGCCAGCAGCCACGGCTTACAGACTTATGGCTACACCTTC
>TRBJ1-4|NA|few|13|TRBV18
CASSQRDNEKLFF
TGTGCCAGCTCTCAGCGGGACAATGAAAAACTGTTTTTT
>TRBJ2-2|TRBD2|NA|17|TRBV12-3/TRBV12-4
CASRRGLAGVITGELFF
TGTGCCAGCAGGAGAGGACTAGCGGGGGTCATCACCGGGGAGCTGTTTTTT
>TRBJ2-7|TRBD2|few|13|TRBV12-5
CASATSGLYEQYF
TGTGCTAGTGCGACTAGCGGGCTTTACGAGCAGTACTTC
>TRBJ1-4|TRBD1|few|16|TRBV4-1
CASSQDRGTGNEKLFF
TGCGCCAGCAGCCAAGATCGCGGGACAGGGAATGAAAAACTGTTTTTT
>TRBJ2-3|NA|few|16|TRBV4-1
CASSQEMLPSTDTQYF
TGCGCCAGCAGCCAAGAGATGCTTCCTAGCACAGATACGCAGTATTTT
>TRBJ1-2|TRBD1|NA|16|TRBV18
CASRRDSTSQGYGYTF
TGTGCCAGCCGCCGGGACAGCACCTCCCAAGGCTATGGCTACACCTTC
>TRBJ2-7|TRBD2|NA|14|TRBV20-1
CSAPRLAGTYEQYF
TGCAGTGCGCCGAGACTAGCGGGGACCTACGAGCAGTACTTC
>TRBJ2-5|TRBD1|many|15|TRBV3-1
CASSLGQGPQETQYF
TGTGCCAGCAGCCTCGGACAGGGGCCCCAAGAGACCCAGTACTTC
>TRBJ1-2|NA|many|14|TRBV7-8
CASSLGQGLYGYTF
TGTGCCAGCAGCTTAGGGCAGGGGCTCTATGGCTACACCTTC
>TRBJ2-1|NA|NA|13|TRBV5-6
CASSWSEEGEQFF
TGTGCCAGCAGCTGGAGTGAGGAAGGTGAGCAGTTCTTC
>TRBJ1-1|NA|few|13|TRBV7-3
CASSQAAVTEAFF
TGTGCCAGCAGCCAGGCGGCCGTCACTGAAGCTTTCTTT
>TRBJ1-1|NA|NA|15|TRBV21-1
CASSKGQGFCTEAFF
TGTGCCAGCAGCAAAGGACAGGGTTTTTGTACTGAAGCTTTCTTT
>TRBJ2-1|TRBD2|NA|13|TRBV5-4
CAFNGGAWNEQFF
TGTGCCTTCAACGGGGGGGCCTGGAATGAGCAGTTCTTC
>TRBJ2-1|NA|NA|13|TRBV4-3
CASSHSGNNEQFF
TGCGCCAGCAGCCATAGCGGCAACAATGAGCAGTTCTTC
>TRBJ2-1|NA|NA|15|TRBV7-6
CASSLDTFEGNEQFF
TGTGCCAGCAGCTTAGACACATTCGAGGGGAATGAGCAGTTCTTC
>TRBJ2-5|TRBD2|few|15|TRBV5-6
CASSLRAMGGETQYF
TGTGCCAGCAGCTTGAGAGCCATGGGAGGGGAGACCCAGTACTTC
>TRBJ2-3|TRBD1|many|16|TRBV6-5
CASSYGVDRDTDTQYF
TGTGCCAGCAGTTACGGAGTAGACAGGGACACAGATACGCAGTATTTT
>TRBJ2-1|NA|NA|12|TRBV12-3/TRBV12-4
CASSLLPNEQFF
TGTGCCAGCAGTTTATTACCCAATGAGCAGTTCTTC